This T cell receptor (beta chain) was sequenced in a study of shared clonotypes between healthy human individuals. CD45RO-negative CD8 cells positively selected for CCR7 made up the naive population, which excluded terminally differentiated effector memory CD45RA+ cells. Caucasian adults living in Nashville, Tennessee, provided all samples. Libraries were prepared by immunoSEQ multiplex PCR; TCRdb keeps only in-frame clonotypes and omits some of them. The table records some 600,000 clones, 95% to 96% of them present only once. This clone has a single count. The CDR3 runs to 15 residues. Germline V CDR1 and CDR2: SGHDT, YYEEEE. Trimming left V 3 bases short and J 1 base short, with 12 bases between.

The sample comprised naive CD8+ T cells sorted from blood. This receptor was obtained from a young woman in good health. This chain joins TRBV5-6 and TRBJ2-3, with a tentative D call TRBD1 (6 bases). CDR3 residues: CASSSRDTGTDTQYF. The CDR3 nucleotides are TGTGCCAGCAGCTCCCGGGACACCGGCACAGATACGCAGTATTTT.